This T cell receptor beta chain was identified in a study of cytomegalovirus exposure and HLA in healthy donors. Study results and limitations: The study recorded 150 to 200 TCR beta chains that were cytomegalovirus-associated. Usually a TCR sequence was rare, but some public TCRs were found in many donors.

Clones were sequenced by immunoSEQ multiplex PCR, and TCRdb holds only the in-frame ones, with some missing. The sample consists of about 160,000 clones, roughly 84% of them appearing once. Germline loops: CDR1 MNHNY, CDR2 SVGAGI (reference sequence). This CDR3 comprises 15 residues. Trimming removed 6 bases from V and 1 base from J; junction bases left unmatched: 6. As concerns this clone: Its antigen is not known.

This chain uses TRBV6-6 with TRBJ1-5, with 7 positions matching TRBD1. The TCR was taken from a young man in good health and CMV-seropositive. Specimen: PBMCs. This CDR3 is CASRNIQGSNQPQHF. CDR3 sequence (DNA): TGTGCCAGCAGAAATATACAGGGGAGCAATCAGCCCCAGCATTTT.